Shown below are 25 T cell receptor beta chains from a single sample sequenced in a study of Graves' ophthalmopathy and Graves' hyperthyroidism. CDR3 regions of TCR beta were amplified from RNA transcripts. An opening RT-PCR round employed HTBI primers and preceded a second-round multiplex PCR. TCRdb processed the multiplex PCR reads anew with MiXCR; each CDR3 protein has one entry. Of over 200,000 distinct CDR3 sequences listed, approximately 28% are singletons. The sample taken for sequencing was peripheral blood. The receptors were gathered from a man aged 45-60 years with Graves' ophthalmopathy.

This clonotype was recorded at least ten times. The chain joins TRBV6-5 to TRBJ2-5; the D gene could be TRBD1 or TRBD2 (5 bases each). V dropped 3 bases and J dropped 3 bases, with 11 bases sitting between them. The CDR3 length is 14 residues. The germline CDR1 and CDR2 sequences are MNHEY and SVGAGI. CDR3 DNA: TGTGCCAGCAGTTATTCCGGGACGGAAGAGACCCAGTACTTC. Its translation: CASSYSGTEETQYF.

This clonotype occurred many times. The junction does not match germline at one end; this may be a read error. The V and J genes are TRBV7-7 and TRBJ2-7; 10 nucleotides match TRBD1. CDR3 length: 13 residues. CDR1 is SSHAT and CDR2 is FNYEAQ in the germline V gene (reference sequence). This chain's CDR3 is CASSRDRGDEQYF. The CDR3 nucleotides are TGTGCTAGCAGCAGGGACAGGGGTGACGAGCAGTACTTC.

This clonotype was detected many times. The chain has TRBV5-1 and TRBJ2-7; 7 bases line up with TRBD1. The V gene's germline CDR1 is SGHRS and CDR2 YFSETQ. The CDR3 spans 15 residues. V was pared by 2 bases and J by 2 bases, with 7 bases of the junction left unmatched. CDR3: CASSLAGQAAYEQYF. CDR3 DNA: TGCGCCAGCAGCTTAGCCGGACAGGCAGCCTACGAGCAGTACTTC. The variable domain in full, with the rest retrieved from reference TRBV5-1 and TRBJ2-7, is KAGVTQTPRYLIKTRGQQVTLSCSPISGHRSVSWYQQTPGQGLQFLFEYFSETQRNKGNFPGRFSGRQFSNSRSEMNVSTLELGDSALYLCASSLAGQAAYEQYFGPGTRLTVT.

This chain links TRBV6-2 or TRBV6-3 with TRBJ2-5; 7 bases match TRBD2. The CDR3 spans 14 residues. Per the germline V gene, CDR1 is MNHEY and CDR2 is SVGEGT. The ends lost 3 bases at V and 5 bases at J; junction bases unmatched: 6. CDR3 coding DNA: TGTGCCAGCAGTTATGCAGGGCGGGAGGAGACCCAGTACTTC. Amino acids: CASSYAGREETQYF.

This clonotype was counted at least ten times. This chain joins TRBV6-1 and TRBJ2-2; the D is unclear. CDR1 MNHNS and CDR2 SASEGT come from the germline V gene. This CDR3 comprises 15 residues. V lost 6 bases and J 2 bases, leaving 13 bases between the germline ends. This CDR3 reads CASRKLNQNTGELFF. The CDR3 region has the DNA TGTGCCAGCAGAAAGCTTAACCAAAACACCGGGGAGCTGTTTTTT.

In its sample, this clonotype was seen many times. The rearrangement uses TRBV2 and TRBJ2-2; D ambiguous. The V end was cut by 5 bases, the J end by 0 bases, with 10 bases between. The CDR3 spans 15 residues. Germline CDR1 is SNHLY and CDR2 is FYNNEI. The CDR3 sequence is CASSTPDTNTGELFF. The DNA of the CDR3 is TGTGCCAGCAGTACCCCCGACACGAACACCGGGGAGCTGTTTTTT.

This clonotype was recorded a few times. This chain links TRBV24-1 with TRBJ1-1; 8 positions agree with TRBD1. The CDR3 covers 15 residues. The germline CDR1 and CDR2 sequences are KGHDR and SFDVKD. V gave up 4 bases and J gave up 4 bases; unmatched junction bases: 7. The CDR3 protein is CATSEAGGGSTEAFF. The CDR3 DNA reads TGTGCCACCAGTGAGGCAGGGGGCGGTAGCACTGAAGCTTTCTTT.

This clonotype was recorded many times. The CDR3 coding sequence is TGTGCCAGCAGTTTGACGAGCACCGGGGAGCTGTTTTTT. Amino acids: CASSLTSTGELFF. The J gene is TRBJ2-2, the V gene TRBV28; the D is unclear. Trimming took 3 bases from V and 4 from J, leaving 6 bases between them. This CDR3 spans 13 amino acids. Germline CDR1 is MDHEN and CDR2 is SYDVKM.

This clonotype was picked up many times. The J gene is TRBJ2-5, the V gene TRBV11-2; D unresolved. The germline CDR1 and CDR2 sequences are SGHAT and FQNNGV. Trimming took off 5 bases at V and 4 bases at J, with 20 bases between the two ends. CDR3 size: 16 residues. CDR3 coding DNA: TGTGCCAGCAGCAAGGGCCTTACGGGTCAGACAGAGACCCAGTACTTC. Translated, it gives CASSKGLTGQTETQYF.

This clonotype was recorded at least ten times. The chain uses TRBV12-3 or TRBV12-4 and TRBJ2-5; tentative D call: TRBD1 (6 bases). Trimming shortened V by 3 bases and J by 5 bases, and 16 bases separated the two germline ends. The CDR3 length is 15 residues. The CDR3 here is CASSFYTTGGETQYF. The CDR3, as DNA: TGTGCCAGCAGTTTCTACACGACAGGCGGGGAGACCCAGTACTTC.

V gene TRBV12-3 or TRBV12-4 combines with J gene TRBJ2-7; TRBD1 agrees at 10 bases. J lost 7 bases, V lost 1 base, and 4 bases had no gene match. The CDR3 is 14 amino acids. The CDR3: CASSLGGQGREQYF. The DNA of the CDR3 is TGTGCCAGCAGTTTAGGGGGACAGGGGAGGGAGCAGTACTTC.

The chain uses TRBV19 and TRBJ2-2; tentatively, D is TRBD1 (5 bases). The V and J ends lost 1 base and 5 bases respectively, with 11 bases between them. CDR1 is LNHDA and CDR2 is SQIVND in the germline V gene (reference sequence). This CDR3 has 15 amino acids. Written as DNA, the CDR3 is TGTGCCAGTAGTATAGCAGGGATTGGGACCGGGGAGCTGTTTTTT. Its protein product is CASSIAGIGTGELFF.

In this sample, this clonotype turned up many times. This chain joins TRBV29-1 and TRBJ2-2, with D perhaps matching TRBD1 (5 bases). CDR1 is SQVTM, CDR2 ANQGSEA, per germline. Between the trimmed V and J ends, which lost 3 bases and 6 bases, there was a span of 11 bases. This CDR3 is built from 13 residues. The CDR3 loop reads CSVEFRVAGELFF. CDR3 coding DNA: TGCAGCGTTGAGTTCAGGGTCGCCGGGGAGCTGTTTTTT.

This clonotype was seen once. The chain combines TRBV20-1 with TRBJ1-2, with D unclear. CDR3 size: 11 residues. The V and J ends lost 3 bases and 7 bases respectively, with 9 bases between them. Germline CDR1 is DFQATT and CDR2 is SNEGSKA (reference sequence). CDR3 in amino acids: CSARSASGYTF. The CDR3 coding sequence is TGCAGTGCTAGGTCTGCCAGTGGCTACACCTTC.

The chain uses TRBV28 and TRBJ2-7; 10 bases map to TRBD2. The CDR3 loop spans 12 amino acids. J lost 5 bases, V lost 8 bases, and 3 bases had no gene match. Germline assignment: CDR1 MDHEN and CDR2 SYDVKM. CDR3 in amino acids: CASGLADNEQYF. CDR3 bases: TGTGCCAGCGGACTAGCGGACAACGAGCAGTACTTC.

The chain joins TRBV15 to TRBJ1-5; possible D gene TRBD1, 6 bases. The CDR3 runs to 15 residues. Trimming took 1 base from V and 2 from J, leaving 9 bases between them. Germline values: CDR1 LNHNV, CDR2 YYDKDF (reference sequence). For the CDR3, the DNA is TGTGCCACCAGCAGAGGCAGGGGTGGCAATCAGCCCCAGCATTTT. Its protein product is CATSRGRGGNQPQHF. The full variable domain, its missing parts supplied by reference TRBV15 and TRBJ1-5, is DAMVIQNPRYQVTQFGKPVTLSCSQTLNHNVMYWYQQKSSQAPKLLFHYYDKDFNNEADTPDNFQSRRPNTSFCFLDIRSPGLGDTAMYLCATSRGRGGNQPQHFGDGTRLSIL.

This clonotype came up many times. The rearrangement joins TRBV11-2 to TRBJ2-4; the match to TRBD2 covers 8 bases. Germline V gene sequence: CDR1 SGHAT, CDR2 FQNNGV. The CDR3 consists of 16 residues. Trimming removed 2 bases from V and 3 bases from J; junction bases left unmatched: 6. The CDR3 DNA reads TGTGCCAGCAGCTTACGAATAGCGGGGCACAAAAACATTCAGTACTTC. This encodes CASSLRIAGHKNIQYF.

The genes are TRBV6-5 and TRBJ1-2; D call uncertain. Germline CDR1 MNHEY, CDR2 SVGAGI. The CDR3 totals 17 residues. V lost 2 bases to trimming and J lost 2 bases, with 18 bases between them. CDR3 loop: CASSYGFTVRKNYGYTF. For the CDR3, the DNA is TGTGCCAGCAGTTACGGGTTCACAGTGAGAAAAAACTATGGCTACACCTTC.

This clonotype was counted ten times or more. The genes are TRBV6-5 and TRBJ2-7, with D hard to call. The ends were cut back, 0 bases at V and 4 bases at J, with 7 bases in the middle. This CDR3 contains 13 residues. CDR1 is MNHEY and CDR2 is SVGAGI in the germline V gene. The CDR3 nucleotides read TGTGCCAGCAGTTACTCGATCCGTTACGAGCAGTACTTC. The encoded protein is CASSYSIRYEQYF.

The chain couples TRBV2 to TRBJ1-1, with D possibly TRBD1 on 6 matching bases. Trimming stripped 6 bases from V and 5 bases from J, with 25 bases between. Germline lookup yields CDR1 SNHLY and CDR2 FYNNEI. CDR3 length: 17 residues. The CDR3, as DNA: TGTGCCAGCAGCAGCCCCCAACCGGGACAAGGGGCGACTGAAGCTTTCTTT. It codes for CASSSPQPGQGATEAFF.

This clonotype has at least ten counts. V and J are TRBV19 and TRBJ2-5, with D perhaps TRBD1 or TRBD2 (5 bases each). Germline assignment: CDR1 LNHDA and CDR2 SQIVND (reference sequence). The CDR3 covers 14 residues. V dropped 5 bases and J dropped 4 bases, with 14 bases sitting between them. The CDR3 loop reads CASSETGTTETQYF. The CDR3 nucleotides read TGTGCCAGTAGTGAGACCGGGACCACAGAGACCCAGTACTTC.

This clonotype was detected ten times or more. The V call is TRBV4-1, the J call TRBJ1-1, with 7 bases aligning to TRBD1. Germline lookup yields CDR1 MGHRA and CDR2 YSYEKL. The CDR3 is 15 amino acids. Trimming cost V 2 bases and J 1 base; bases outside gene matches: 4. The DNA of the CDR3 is TGCGCCAGCAGCCAACCAAGACAGGGGAACACTGAAGCTTTCTTT. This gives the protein CASSQPRQGNTEAFF.

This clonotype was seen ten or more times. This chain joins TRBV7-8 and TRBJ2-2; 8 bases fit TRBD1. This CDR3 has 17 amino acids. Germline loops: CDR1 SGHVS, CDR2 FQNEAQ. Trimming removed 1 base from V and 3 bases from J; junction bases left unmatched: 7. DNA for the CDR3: TGTGCCAGCAGCTTAGTTTCGACAGGGGACCACACCGGGGAGCTGTTTTTT. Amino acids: CASSLVSTGDHTGELFF.

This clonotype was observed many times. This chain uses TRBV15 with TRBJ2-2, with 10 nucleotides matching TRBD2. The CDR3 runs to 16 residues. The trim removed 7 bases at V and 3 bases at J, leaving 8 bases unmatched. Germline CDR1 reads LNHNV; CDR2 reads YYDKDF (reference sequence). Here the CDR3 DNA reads TGTGCCACCAACCTAGCCGGACTAGCGGACACCGGGGAGCTGTTTTTT. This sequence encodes CATNLAGLADTGELFF.

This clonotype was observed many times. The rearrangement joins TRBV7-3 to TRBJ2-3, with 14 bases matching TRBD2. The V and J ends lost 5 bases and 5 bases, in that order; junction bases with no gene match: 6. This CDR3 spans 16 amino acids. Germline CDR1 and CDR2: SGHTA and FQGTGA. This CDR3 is CASSLGLAGAGDTQYF. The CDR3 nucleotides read TGTGCCAGCAGCCTGGGACTAGCGGGAGCTGGAGATACGCAGTATTTT.